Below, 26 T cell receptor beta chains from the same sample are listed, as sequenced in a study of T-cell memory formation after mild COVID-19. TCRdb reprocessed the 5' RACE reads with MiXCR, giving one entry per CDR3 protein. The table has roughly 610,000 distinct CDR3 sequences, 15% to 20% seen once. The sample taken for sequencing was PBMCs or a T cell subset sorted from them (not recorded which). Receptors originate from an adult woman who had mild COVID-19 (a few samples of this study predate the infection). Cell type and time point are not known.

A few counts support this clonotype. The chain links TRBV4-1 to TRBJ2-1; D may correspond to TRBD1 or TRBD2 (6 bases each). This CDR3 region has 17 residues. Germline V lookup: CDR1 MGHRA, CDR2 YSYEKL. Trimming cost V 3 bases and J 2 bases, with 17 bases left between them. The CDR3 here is CASSQNGGGGTYNEQFF. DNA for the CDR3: TGCGCCAGCAGCCAGAACGGTGGAGGGGGAACCTACAATGAGCAGTTCTTC.

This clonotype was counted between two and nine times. The CDR3 sequence: CAISNSTGRDTQYF. Here the CDR3 DNA reads TGTGCCATCAGTAACTCGACAGGTAGAGATACGCAGTATTTT. The V and J genes are TRBV10-3 and TRBJ2-3, with D possibly being TRBD1 (6 bases). Germline CDR1 is ENHRY and CDR2 is SYGVKD. This CDR3 is built from 14 residues. Trimming left V 5 bases short and J 5 bases short, with 14 bases between.

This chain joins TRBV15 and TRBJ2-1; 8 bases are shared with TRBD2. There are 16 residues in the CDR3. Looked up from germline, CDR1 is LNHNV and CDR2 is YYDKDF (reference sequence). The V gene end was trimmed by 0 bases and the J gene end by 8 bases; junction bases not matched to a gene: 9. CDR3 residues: CATSRDGSGSYYEQFF. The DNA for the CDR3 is TGTGCCACCAGCAGAGATGGGAGCGGGAGTTATTATGAGCAGTTCTTC.

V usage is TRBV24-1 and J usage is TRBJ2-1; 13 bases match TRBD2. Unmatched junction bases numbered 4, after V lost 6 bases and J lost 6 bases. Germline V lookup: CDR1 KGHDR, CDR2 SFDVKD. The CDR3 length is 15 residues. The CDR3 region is CATSSLAGGINEQFF. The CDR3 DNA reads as TGTGCCACCAGTTCACTAGCGGGAGGGATCAATGAGCAGTTCTTC.

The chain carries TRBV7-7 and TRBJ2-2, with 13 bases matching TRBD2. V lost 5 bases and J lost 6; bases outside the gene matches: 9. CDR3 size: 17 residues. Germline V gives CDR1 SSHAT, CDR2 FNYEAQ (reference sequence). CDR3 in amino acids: CASSLTLAGGPPGELFF. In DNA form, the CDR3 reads TGTGCCAGCAGCCTGACACTAGCGGGGGGGCCTCCCGGGGAGCTGTTTTTT.

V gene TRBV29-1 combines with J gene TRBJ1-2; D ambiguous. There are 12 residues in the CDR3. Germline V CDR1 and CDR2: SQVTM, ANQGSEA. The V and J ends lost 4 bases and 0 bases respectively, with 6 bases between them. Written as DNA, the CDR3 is TGCAGCGTTGTGCGGTCTAACTATGGCTACACCTTC. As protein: CSVVRSNYGYTF. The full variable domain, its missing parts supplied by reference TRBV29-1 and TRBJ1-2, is SAVISQKPSRDICQRGTSLTIQCQVDSQVTMMFWYRQQPGQSLTLIATANQGSEATYESGFVIDKFPISRPNLTFSTLTVSNMSPEDSSIYLCSVVRSNYGYTFGSGTRLTVV.

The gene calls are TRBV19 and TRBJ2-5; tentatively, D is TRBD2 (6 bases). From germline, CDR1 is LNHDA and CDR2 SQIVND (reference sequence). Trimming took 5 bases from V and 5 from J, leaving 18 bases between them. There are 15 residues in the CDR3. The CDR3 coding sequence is TGTGCCAGTAGTTTGGCGGGTAGCGCGGGGGAGACCCAGTACTTC. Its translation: CASSLAGSAGETQYF. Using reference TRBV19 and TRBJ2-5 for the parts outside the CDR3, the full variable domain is DGGITQSPKYLFRKEGQNVTLSCEQNLNHDAMYWYRQDPGQGLRLIYYSQIVNDFQKGDIAEGYSVSREKKESFPLTVTSAQKNPTAFYLCASSLAGSAGETQYFGPGTRLLVL.

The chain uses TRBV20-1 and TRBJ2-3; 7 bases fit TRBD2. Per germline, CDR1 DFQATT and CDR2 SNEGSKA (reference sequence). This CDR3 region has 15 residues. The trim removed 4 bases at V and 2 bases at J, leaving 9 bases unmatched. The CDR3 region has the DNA TGCAGTGCTACCGTTAGCGGGCAGGTCACAGATACGCAGTATTTT. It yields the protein CSATVSGQVTDTQYF.

This CDR3 is CASSLSGHPETQYF. The DNA for the CDR3 is TGCGCCAGCAGCTTGAGCGGTCACCCAGAGACCCAGTACTTC. This chain connects TRBV5-1 to TRBJ2-5, with D tentatively TRBD2 (5 bases). Per germline, CDR1 SGHRS and CDR2 YFSETQ. V lost 1 base and J 4 bases, leaving 11 bases between the germline ends. This CDR3 spans 14 amino acids.

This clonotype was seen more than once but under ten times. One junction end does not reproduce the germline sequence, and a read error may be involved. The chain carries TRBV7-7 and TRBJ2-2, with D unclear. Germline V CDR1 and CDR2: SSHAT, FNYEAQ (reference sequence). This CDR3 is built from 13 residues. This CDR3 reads CASSQVYAGELFF. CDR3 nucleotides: TGTGCTAGCAGTCAGGTCTATGCCGGGGAGCTGTTTTTT.

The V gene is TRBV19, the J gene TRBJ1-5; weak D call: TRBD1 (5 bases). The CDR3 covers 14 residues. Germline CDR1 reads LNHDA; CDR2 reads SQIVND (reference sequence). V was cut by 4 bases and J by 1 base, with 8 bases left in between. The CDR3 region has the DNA TGTGCCAGTAGTAAGGGGACCAGCAATCAGCCCCAGCATTTT. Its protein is CASSKGTSNQPQHF.

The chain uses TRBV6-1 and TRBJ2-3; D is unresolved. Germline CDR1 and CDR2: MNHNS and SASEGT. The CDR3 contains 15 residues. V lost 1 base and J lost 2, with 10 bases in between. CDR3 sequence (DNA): TGTGCCAGCAGTGAAGAGGGCGGCGACACAGATACGCAGTATTTT. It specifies CASSEEGGDTDTQYF.

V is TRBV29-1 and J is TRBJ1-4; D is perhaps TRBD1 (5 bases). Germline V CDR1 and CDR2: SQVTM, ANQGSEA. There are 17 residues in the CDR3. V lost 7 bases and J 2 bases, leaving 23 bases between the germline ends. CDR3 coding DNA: TGCAGCGGAAGTCGGGGCGTACAAATTTTTACTAATGAAAAACTGTTTTTT. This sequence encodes CSGSRGVQIFTNEKLFF.

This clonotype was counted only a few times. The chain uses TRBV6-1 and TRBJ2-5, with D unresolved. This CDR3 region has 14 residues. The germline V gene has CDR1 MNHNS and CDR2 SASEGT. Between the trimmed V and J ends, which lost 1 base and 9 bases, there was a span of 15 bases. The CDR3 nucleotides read TGTGCCAGCAGTGAAGGTGGAAGTTCCTGGTCCCAGTACTTC. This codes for CASSEGGSSWSQYF.

The CDR3 region is CATSEGQGTDTQYF. Here the CDR3 DNA reads TGTGCCACCAGTGAAGGACAGGGCACAGATACGCAGTATTTT. This chain connects TRBV24-1 to TRBJ2-3, with 7 positions matching TRBD1. V lost 4 bases, J lost 1 base, and 1 base stayed unmatched. This CDR3 is built from 14 residues. The germline CDR1 and CDR2 sequences are KGHDR and SFDVKD.

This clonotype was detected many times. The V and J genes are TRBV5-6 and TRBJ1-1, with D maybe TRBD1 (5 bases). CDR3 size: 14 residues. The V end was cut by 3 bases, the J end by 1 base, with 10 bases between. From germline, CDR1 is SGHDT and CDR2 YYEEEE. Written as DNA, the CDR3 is TGTGCCAGCAGCTGGGGCCGCGGGAACACTGAAGCTTTCTTT. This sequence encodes CASSWGRGNTEAFF.

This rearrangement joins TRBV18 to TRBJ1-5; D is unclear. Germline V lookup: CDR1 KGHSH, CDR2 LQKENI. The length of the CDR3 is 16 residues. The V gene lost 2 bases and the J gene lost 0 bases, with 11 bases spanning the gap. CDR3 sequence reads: CASSPYGSYSNQPQHF. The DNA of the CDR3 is TGTGCCAGCTCACCATACGGCAGCTATAGCAATCAGCCCCAGCATTTT.

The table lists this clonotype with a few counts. CDR3 DNA: TGTGCCAGCAGTGCCTTCGGGGACGAGCAGTACTTC. It is translated as CASSAFGDEQYF. The chain has TRBV27 and TRBJ2-7; possibly TRBD2 for D (5 bases). The CDR3 has 12 amino acids. V shed 5 bases and J shed 5 bases, with 10 bases lying between them. Germline V lookup: CDR1 MNHEY, CDR2 SMNVEV (reference sequence).

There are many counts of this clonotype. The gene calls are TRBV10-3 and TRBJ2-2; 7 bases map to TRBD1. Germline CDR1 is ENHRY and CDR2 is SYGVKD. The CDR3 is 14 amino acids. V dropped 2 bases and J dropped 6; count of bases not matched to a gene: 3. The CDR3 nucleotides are TGTGCCATCAGTGAGCAGGGGGACCCCGGGGAGCTGTTTTTT. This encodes CAISEQGDPGELFF.

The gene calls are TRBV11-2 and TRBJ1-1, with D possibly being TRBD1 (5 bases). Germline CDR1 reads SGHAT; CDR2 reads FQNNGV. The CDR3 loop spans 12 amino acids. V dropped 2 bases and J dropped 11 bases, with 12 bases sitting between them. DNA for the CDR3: TGTGCCAGCAGCTTACATCAGGGTAGCGCTTTCTTT. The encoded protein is CASSLHQGSAFF.

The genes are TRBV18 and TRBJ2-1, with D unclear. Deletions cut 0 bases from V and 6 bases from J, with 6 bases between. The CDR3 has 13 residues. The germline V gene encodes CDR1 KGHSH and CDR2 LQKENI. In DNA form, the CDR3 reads TGTGCCAGCTCACCACCGATCAGCAATGAGCAGTTCTTC. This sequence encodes CASSPPISNEQFF.

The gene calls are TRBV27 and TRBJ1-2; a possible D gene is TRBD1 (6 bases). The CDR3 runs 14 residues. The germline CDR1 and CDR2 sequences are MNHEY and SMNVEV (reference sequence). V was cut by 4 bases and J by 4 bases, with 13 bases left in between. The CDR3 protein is CASSSKGGGYGYTF. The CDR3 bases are TGTGCCAGCAGTTCCAAGGGGGGTGGCTATGGCTACACCTTC.

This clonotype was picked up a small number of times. This chain's CDR3 is CASSLVQGGPDTQYF. CDR3 nucleotide sequence: TGTGCCAGCAGTTTAGTACAGGGTGGCCCAGATACGCAGTATTTT. The chain recombines TRBV12-3 or TRBV12-4 with TRBJ2-3, with D perhaps matching TRBD1 (6 bases). The CDR3 has 15 residues. The V end was cut by 1 base, the J end by 4 bases, with 12 bases between.

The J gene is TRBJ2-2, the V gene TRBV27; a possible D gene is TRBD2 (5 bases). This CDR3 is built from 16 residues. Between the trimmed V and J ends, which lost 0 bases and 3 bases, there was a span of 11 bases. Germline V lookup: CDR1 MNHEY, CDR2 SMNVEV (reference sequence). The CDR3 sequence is CASSLSRLADTGELFF. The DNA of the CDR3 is TGTGCCAGCAGTTTATCGAGGCTAGCTGACACCGGGGAGCTGTTTTTT.

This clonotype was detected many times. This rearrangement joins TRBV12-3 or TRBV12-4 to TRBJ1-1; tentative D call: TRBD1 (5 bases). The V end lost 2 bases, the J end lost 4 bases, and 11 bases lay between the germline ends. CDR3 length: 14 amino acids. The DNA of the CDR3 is TGTGCCAGCAGTTTACAGGGATTGGGCACTGAAGCTTTCTTT. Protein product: CASSLQGLGTEAFF.

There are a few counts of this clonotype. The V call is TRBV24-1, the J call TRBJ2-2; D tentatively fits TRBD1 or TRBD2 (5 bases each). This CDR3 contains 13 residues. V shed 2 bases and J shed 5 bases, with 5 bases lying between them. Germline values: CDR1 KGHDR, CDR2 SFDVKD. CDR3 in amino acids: CATSDWGTGELFF. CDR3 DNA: TGTGCCACCAGTGATTGGGGGACCGGGGAGCTGTTTTTT.